This T cell receptor (beta chain) was identified in a study of shared clonotypes between healthy human individuals (TCRdb year 2020). At the level of the whole study: The cohort comprised a couple of women and a few men aged 18 to 49 years. To increase sequencing depth and limit assay-specific biases, TCR repertoire library preparation and sequencing were carried out by different laboratories using diverse techniques. For each donor, CD4 naive and CD4 memory were each given three plates, CD8 naive was given two plates, and CD8 memory was given one plate. Between about 0.8 and 9.5 billion PBMCs per donor were obtained by leukapheresis. Blood TCR repertoires of five healthy adults were deeply sequenced to estimate repertoire size and the extent of clonotype sharing between individuals. General findings and caveats noted by the study authors: Incomplete sequencing was indicated by rarefaction of sorted-subset datasets, despite the large sequencing depth. Across a handful of donors, roughly 5% of naive CD4, approximately 3.6% of naive CD8, under 2.5% of memory CD4, and 0.4% to 0.45% of memory CD8 clonotypes were shared. Based on pairwise subsampling, the degree of clonotype sharing among donors was expected to be affected by sequencing depth. Sampling was restricted to blood, and TCR repertoires in tissues likely differ from the TCR repertoires found in blood. Because the study included a small number of donors, the genetic and exposure-history diversity represented was limited. Compared with non-shared clonotypes, clonotypes shared by all four sorted-subset donors had higher generation probabilities. Naive subsets generally had larger estimated clonotype richness than memory subsets did.

TCR CDR3 regions were amplified from genomic DNA by multiplex PCR using the deep immunoSEQ assay. Extracted genomic DNA from each cell subset was distributed evenly across all wells of several immunoSEQ 96-well plates, and each plate was treated as a replicate. For sorted subsets, roughly 200 ng genomic DNA, equal to 30,000 to 35,000 T cell genomes, was loaded into each replicate PCR. Purified libraries were quantified with a Qubit 3.0 fluorometer, sized on a Bioanalyzer 2100, and re-quantified with the KAPA Library Quantification kit. Each immunoSEQ 96-well plate was sequenced on its own single-read 150-cycle Illumina NextSeq 550 flow cell. The paper's data handling went like this. Because the immunoSEQ output held only junctional sequences and lacked quality scores, the filtering could not match the filtering applied to full-length reads. To assign V/J genes and CDR3, sequences were annotated using PyIR, a Python wrapper for IgBLAST v1.9, with IMGT germline references. Reads with weak V/J assignments (E-value above 1e-6), missing CDR3, stop codons, out-of-frame junctions, or ambiguous translated residues were removed. A V3J clonotype was defined by an identical inferred V gene, J gene, and CDR3 amino acid sequence. To compute the percentage overlap between repertoires, the number of shared unique clonotypes was divided by the size of the smaller repertoire. Richness of each repertoire was evaluated using RTK rarefaction, the Chao1 estimator, and Recon v2.1 estimates of unobserved clonotypes. OLGA was used to compute generation probabilities for all TCRbeta clonotypes that the gDNA method yielded from several donors. TCRdb re-hosts the immuneACCESS table, in-frame sequences only. Its copies lack some clones; in the studies checked, an unresolved V gene accounts for under half of them, and the cause for the rest is not known. V, J and clone size are those of that table, while D and trimming were read from the DNA. In all, the sample holds 400,000 or so clones, and about 96% of those were seen once. Together, the top ten hold around 0.32% of the sample.

Regarding this clone: There is no known antigen for this receptor. It has no much larger one-base neighbor in the sample; base qualities were not kept.

The donors were healthy, HIV-negative adults who had no recently reported acute infections or vaccinations. Every donor was a Caucasian adult living in Nashville, Tennessee, USA. CD8 memory samples were composed of magnetically selected CD45RO+ cells combined with CCR7-negative CD45RA+ effector memory (TemRA) cells. Blood was obtained by leukapheresis, after which PBMCs were separated by Ficoll-Histopaque density gradient centrifugation and cryopreserved in liquid nitrogen vapor phase. Purity and quantity of every magnetically sorted T cell population were checked by analytical flow cytometry. From each sorted fraction, genomic DNA was isolated and quantified by UV absorbance on a Nanodrop 2000c. The CDR3 holds 17 amino acids from the cysteine to the phenylalanine. The only DNA kept is the CDR3, 51 bases in frame from the first base. V is trimmed back by 1 base and J by 6 bases, and the junction contains 8 bases that no gene match accounts for. CDR1 and CDR2, looked up from the germline V gene, are SGHTA and FQGTGA.

The receptor chain draws on TRBV7-3 and TRBJ2-2; 10 nucleotides in the junction match TRBD1. Material for sequencing was memory CD8+ T cells sorted from blood. Interpreted using the paper, the cell subset or site label stands for: CD45RO+ cells pooled with CCR7-negative TemRA cells. This TCR was recovered from a young man in good health. The CDR3 sequence is CASSLRGQGKGAGELFF. The DNA sequence is as follows: TGTGCCAGCAGCTTAAGGGGACAGGGGAAAGGAGCCGGGGAGCTGTTTTTT.